This T cell receptor (beta chain) was identified in a study of regulatory T cells in long-lasting Graves disease. Overall study: Antithyroid drugs had been taken under 3 months by newly diagnosed Graves' patients. Findings and limits, study-wide: Newly diagnosed Graves' patients exceeded persistent ones in TCR diversity. Segments TRBV28, TRBJ1-2 and TRBJ2-5 showed preferential usage in persistent disease.

V gave up 6 bases and J gave up 8 bases, with 19 bases separating them. Germline lookup yields CDR1 ENHRY and CDR2 SYGVKD. CDR3 length: 15 residues. For TCR beta, libraries came from iRepertoire HTBI primers and Arm-PCR of CDR3 regions. TCRdb itself ran the multiplex PCR reads through MiXCR, one entry per CDR3 protein. Of about 200,000 distinct CDR3 sequences listed, 15% to 20% are singletons. The table lists this clonotype with many counts. No antigen is known for it. Sample time point: newly diagnosed GD, antithyroid drugs for less than 3 months. Making the TCR library involved RNA that had been extracted from PBMCs. In this cohort, patients came from an endocrinology department located in Xi'an, China.

The sequence was collected from a female donor with Graves disease. Source: peripheral blood mononuclear cells (PBMCs), taken at new diagnosis, from a patient treated with antithyroid drugs. The J gene is TRBJ1-4, the V gene TRBV10-3, with a weak D call TRBD1 (6 bases). DNA of the CDR3: TGTGCCATCAGAAACAGGGAGGCGATGGGCGAAAAACTGTTTTTT. Translation gives CAIRNREAMGEKLFF.